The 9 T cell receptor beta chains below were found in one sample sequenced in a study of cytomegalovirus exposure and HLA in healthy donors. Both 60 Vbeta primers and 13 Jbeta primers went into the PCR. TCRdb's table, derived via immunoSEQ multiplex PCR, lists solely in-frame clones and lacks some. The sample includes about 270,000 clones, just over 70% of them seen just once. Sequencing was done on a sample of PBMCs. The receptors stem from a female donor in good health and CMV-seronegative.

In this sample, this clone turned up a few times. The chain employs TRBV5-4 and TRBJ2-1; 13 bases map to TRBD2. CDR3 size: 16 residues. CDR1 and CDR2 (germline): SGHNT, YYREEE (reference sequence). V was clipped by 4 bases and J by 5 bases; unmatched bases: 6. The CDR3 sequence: CASSQTSGRTHNEQFF. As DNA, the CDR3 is TGTGCCAGCAGCCAGACTAGCGGGAGGACCCACAATGAGCAGTTCTTC.

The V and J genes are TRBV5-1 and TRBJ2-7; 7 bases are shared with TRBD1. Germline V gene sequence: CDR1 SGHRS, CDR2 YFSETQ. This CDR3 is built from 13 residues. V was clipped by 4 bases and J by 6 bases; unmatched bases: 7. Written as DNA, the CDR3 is TGCGCCAGCAGCCGACCGACAGGGACCGAGCAGTACTTC. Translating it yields CASSRPTGTEQYF.

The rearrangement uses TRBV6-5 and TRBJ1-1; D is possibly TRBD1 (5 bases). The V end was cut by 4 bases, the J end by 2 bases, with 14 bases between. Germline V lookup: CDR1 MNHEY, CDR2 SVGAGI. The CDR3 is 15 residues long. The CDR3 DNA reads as TGTGCCAGCAGTTCCCGACAGTGGGGTAACACTGAAGCTTTCTTT. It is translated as CASSSRQWGNTEAFF.

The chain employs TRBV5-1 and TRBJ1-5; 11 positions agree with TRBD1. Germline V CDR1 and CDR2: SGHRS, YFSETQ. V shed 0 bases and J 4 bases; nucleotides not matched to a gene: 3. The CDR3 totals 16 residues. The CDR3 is CASSLDGQGANQPQHF. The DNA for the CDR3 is TGCGCCAGCAGCTTGGACGGACAGGGGGCTAATCAGCCCCAGCATTTT.

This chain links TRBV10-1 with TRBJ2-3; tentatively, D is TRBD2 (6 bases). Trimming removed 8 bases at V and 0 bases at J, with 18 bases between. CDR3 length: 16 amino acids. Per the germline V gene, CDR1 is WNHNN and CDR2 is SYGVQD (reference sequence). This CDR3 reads CASEFLRGTSTDTQYF. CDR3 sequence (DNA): TGCGCCAGCGAGTTCCTAAGAGGGACTAGCACAGATACGCAGTATTTT.

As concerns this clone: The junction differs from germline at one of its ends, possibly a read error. The CDR3 sequence: CASSKEISGRPGNEQFF. The CDR3 coding sequence is TGTGCCAGCAGCAAAGAAATTAGCGGGAGGCCAGGGAATGAGCAGTTCTTC. The J gene is TRBJ2-1, the V gene TRBV4-2, with TRBD2 matching over 10 bases. CDR1 is LGHNA and CDR2 is YNFKEQ in the germline V gene. CDR3 length: 17 residues.

The CDR3 nucleotides read TGTGCCAGCAGCTTAGCCGGGACAGGACCAAATGAAAAACTGTTTTTT. It specifies CASSLAGTGPNEKLFF. This chain links TRBV11-3 with TRBJ1-4; 8 bases map to TRBD1. The CDR3 consists of 16 residues. Trimming cost V 1 base and J 5 bases; bases outside gene matches: 6. The V gene's germline CDR1 is SGHNT and CDR2 YENEEA.

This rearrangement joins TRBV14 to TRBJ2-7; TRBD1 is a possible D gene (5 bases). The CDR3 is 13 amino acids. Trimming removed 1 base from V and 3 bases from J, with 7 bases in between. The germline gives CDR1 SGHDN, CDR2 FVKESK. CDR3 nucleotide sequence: TGTGCCAGCAGCCAAGGACAGCGCTACGAGCAGTACTTC. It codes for CASSQGQRYEQYF. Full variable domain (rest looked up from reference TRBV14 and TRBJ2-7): EAGVTQFPSHSVIEKGQTVTLRCDPISGHDNLYWYRRVMGKEIKFLLHFVKESKQDESGMPNNRFLAERTGGTYSTLKVQPAELEDSGVYFCASSQGQRYEQYFGPGTRLTVT.

CDR3 sequence: CASSVLGLAGGSGQYF. CDR3 coding DNA: TGTGCCAGCAGTGTTTTAGGACTAGCGGGCGGGAGCGGGCAGTACTTC. The chain has TRBV6-4 and TRBJ2-5; 11 bases align to TRBD2. CDR3 size: 16 residues. Per the germline V gene, CDR1 is MRHNA and CDR2 is SNTAGT. Trimming took 4 bases from V and 11 from J; bases not matched to a gene: 15.